This is a list of T cell receptor beta chains from one sample in a study of T cell responses to AZD1222 COVID-19 vaccine. Using immunoSEQ multiplex PCR, the repertoire was profiled, and TCRdb retains in-frame clones only, with some absent. Of 150,000 or so clones listed, 92% are singletons. The material sequenced was peripheral blood, taken on day 0 of AZD1222 vaccination. The origin of the receptors is an adult in good health. CDR3s include the opening cysteine and the closing phenylalanine or tryptophan. The D gene is left open where the match is weak. For some rows the clone size is stated as once, few or many, or as a class when expanded; others skip it.

v_call: TRBV29-1
clone_size: .
d_call: .
j_call: TRBJ2-3
cdr3_nt: TGCAGCGGCCGACCCGGGGCGAGGACAGATACGCAGTATTTT
cdr3_aa: CSGRPGARTDTQYF

v_call: TRBV18
clone_size: .
d_call: .
j_call: TRBJ1-3
cdr3_nt: TGTGCCAGCTCACCAGCACAAGCTAAGGGAAACACCATATATTTT
cdr3_aa: CASSPAQAKGNTIYF

v_call: TRBV5-4
clone_size: .
d_call: .
j_call: TRBJ2-1
cdr3_nt: TGTGCCAGCACGGAAGGGGGTGCCGGGGGGCACTACAATGAGCAGTTCTTC
cdr3_aa: CASTEGGAGGHYNEQFF

v_call: TRBV6-5
clone_size: .
d_call: TRBD2
j_call: TRBJ2-1
cdr3_nt: TGTGCCAGCATCCGACTAGCGGGGTACAATGAGCAGTTCTTC
cdr3_aa: CASIRLAGYNEQFF

v_call: TRBV7-9
clone_size: .
d_call: .
j_call: TRBJ2-2
cdr3_nt: TGTGCCAGCAGCTTAACGGCCGGGGAGCTGTTTTTT
cdr3_aa: CASSLTAGELFF

v_call: TRBV11-1
clone_size: .
d_call: .
j_call: TRBJ1-1
cdr3_nt: TGTGCCAGCAGCTTAGCCGCATCGAACACTGAAGCTTTCTTT
cdr3_aa: CASSLAASNTEAFF

v_call: TRBV9
clone_size: .
d_call: .
j_call: TRBJ1-5
cdr3_nt: TGTGCCAGCAGTGCAGAGTATAGCAATCAGCCCCAGCATTTT
cdr3_aa: CASSAEYSNQPQHF

v_call: TRBV4-1
clone_size: few
d_call: .
j_call: TRBJ1-5
cdr3_nt: TGCGCCAGCAGCCAAGATCCTCTGGGGGTCCAGCCCCAGCATTTT
cdr3_aa: CASSQDPLGVQPQHF

v_call: TRBV7-3
clone_size: .
d_call: .
j_call: TRBJ2-7
cdr3_nt: TGTGCCAGCAGTGACGGGGTTTTCTACGAGCAGTACTTC
cdr3_aa: CASSDGVFYEQYF

v_call: TRBV19
clone_size: .
d_call: TRBD2
j_call: TRBJ2-1
cdr3_nt: TGTGCCAGTAGTATGGGAGGGTTGAATGAGCAGTTCTTC
cdr3_aa: CASSMGGLNEQFF

v_call: TRBV18
clone_size: .
d_call: TRBD1
j_call: TRBJ2-5
cdr3_nt: TGTGCCAGCTCACCCGACGGGACAGGCTATCAAGAGACCCAGTACTTC
cdr3_aa: CASSPDGTGYQETQYF

v_call: TRBV7-2
clone_size: .
d_call: .
j_call: TRBJ2-7
cdr3_nt: TGTGCCAGCAGCTTTCCTAGTCGCTACGAGCAGTACTTC
cdr3_aa: CASSFPSRYEQYF

v_call: TRBV5-4
clone_size: .
d_call: .
j_call: TRBJ2-1
cdr3_nt: TGTGCCAGCAGCTTGGCTAGGTTGGCCTACAATGAGCAGTTCTTC
cdr3_aa: CASSLARLAYNEQFF

v_call: TRBV6-5
clone_size: .
d_call: TRBD1
j_call: TRBJ1-6
cdr3_nt: TGTGCCAGCGGGGGACAGGGCCACTCACCCCTCCACTTT
cdr3_aa: CASGGQGHSPLHF

v_call: TRBV4-1
clone_size: .
d_call: .
j_call: TRBJ2-7
cdr3_nt: TGCGCCAGCAGCCAATCCACCGCGGGGTCCTACGAGCAGTACTTC
cdr3_aa: CASSQSTAGSYEQYF

v_call: TRBV27
clone_size: .
d_call: .
j_call: TRBJ2-7
cdr3_nt: TGTGCCAGCAGCCGAGGGTCCTCCTACGAGCAGTACTTC
cdr3_aa: CASSRGSSYEQYF

v_call: TRBV10-3
clone_size: few
d_call: .
j_call: TRBJ2-5
cdr3_nt: TGTGCCATCAGTGAAACCCAAGAGACCCAGTACTTC
cdr3_aa: CAISETQETQYF

v_call: TRBV10-3
clone_size: .
d_call: .
j_call: TRBJ1-1
cdr3_nt: TGTGCCATCGCCCCGGGGGTTACTGAAGCTTTCTTT
cdr3_aa: CAIAPGVTEAFF

v_call: TRBV29-1
clone_size: .
d_call: .
j_call: TRBJ1-5
cdr3_nt: TGCAGCGTTGTCGCCAGGGACGGCAATCAGCCCCAGCATTTT
cdr3_aa: CSVVARDGNQPQHF

v_call: TRBV4-1
clone_size: .
d_call: TRBD1
j_call: TRBJ1-3
cdr3_nt: TGCGCCAGCACCCGAACAGGGGGAGACACCATATATTTT
cdr3_aa: CASTRTGGDTIYF

v_call: TRBV5-4
clone_size: once
d_call: .
j_call: TRBJ2-7
cdr3_nt: TGTGCCAGCACCGGTCAGGAGGGGGGAAGATACGAGCAGTACTTC
cdr3_aa: CASTGQEGGRYEQYF

v_call: TRBV11-1
clone_size: .
d_call: .
j_call: TRBJ2-7
cdr3_nt: TGTGCCAGCAGCAGAGGACAGACCTACGAGCAGTACTTC
cdr3_aa: CASSRGQTYEQYF

v_call: TRBV3-1/TRBV3-2
clone_size: .
d_call: TRBD2
j_call: TRBJ2-7
cdr3_nt: TGTGCCAGCAGCTTCCTCTTAGCGGGAGTCGGCTACGAGCAGTACTTC
cdr3_aa: CASSFLLAGVGYEQYF

v_call: TRBV4-1
clone_size: .
d_call: .
j_call: TRBJ1-1
cdr3_nt: TGCGCCAGCAGCCTCCAGTTGGGGGGAACAAACACTGAAGCTTTCTTT
cdr3_aa: CASSLQLGGTNTEAFF

v_call: TRBV10-3
clone_size: .
d_call: .
j_call: TRBJ1-2
cdr3_nt: TGTGCCATCAGTGAGTCCCACAGGGTAGGAGGGGCTAACTATGGCTACACCTTC
cdr3_aa: CAISESHRVGGANYGYTF